Listed here are 29 T cell receptor beta chains from one sample, sequenced in a study of cytomegalovirus exposure and HLA in healthy donors. PCR was performed using 60 Vbeta and 13 Jbeta primers. Generated by immunoSEQ multiplex PCR, the TCRdb table keeps only in-frame clones and is missing some. The table has about 64,000 clones, approximately 78% seen once. The sequencing sample was made of PBMCs. The receptors were gathered from a man younger than 35 in good health and CMV-seropositive.

The chain combines TRBV9 with TRBJ1-2; TRBD1 agrees at 9 bases. This CDR3 has 15 amino acids. Germline V gene lookup returns CDR1 SGDLS and CDR2 YYNGEE. V shed 3 bases, J shed 5 bases, and the junction held 8 bases outside the gene matches. The CDR3 region has the DNA TGTGCCAGCAGCGGGACAGGGGTGGGTCGATATGGCTACACCTTC. Translating gives CASSGTGVGRYGYTF.

The V call is TRBV6-1, the J call TRBJ1-2, with D uncertain. V was trimmed by 1 base and J by 6 bases, leaving 12 bases between them. The CDR3 is made up of 14 amino acids. Germline V gives CDR1 MNHNS, CDR2 SASEGT. CDR3 protein: CASSEVGDQDGYTF. CDR3 DNA sequence: TGTGCCAGCAGTGAAGTCGGGGATCAGGATGGCTACACCTTC.

This sequence joins TRBV29-1 and TRBJ2-1, with TRBD2 identical over 14 bases. This CDR3 spans 17 amino acids. CDR1 SQVTM and CDR2 ANQGSEA come from the germline V gene. J gave up 8 bases and V 7 bases, and 16 bases lay outside the gene matches. In DNA form, the CDR3 reads TGCAGCGGCTCCGGGACTAGCGGGAGTTATAGGATCGATGAGCAGTTCTTC. Its translation is CSGSGTSGSYRIDEQFF.

A single count supports this clone. The rearrangement uses TRBV29-1 and TRBJ1-5, with 7 nucleotides matching TRBD1. The V segment lost 6 bases and the J segment 0 bases; nucleotides outside the gene matches: 8. This CDR3 is built from 15 residues. Germline V gene sequence: CDR1 SQVTM, CDR2 ANQGSEA. The CDR3 spells CSVTTGTASNQPQHF. The CDR3 DNA sequence: TGCAGCGTGACGACCGGGACAGCTAGCAATCAGCCCCAGCATTTT.

This clone showed up just once. The chain links TRBV29-1 to TRBJ2-1, with D possibly matching TRBD2 (5 bases). CDR1 SQVTM and CDR2 ANQGSEA come from the germline V gene. V was clipped by 3 bases and J by 0 bases, with 12 bases between them. The CDR3 runs 15 residues. The CDR3 loop is CSVEAGGRSYNEQFF. The CDR3 region has the DNA TGCAGCGTTGAGGCAGGAGGCCGCTCCTACAATGAGCAGTTCTTC.

The chain uses TRBV11-2 and TRBJ2-7, with D perhaps matching TRBD2 (6 bases). Germline CDR1 is SGHAT and CDR2 is FQNNGV. Trimming pared 5 bases from V and 2 bases from J, leaving 19 bases between. The CDR3 runs to 16 residues. CDR3 loop: CASSLGLGRGTYEQYF. CDR3 nucleotide sequence: TGTGCCAGCAGCCTCGGACTGGGGCGGGGAACCTACGAGCAGTACTTC.

The CDR3: CASSYSRGGYEQYF. As DNA, the CDR3 is TGTGCCAGCAGTTACTCAAGGGGTGGCTACGAGCAGTACTTC. The V call is TRBV6-5, the J call TRBJ2-7, with D tentatively TRBD1 (5 bases). The CDR3 contains 14 residues. The germline CDR1 and CDR2 sequences are MNHEY and SVGAGI. Trimming shortened V by 0 bases and J by 3 bases, and 9 bases separated the two germline ends.

The chain carries TRBV10-3 and TRBJ2-7; 12 positions match TRBD1. CDR1 is ENHRY, CDR2 SYGVKD, per germline. CDR3 length: 15 residues. Unmatched junction bases numbered 11, after V lost 10 bases and J lost 4 bases. Written as DNA, the CDR3 is TGTGCCACCTATGCCGGGACAGGGGGCGGGTACGAGCAGTACTTC. Translating it yields CATYAGTGGGYEQYF.

This clone was counted a single time. The chain is built from TRBV30 and TRBJ1-2; TRBD1 matches at 7 bases. The CDR3 extends over 15 amino acids. The V gene end was trimmed by 5 bases and the J gene end by 0 bases; junction bases not matched to a gene: 9. Germline values: CDR1 GTSNPN, CDR2 SVGIG (reference sequence). This CDR3 is CAWSTGTETNYGYTF. The CDR3 nucleotides are TGTGCCTGGTCAACCGGGACAGAAACTAACTATGGCTACACCTTC.

The chain employs TRBV21-1 and TRBJ1-2; the table names TRBD1, a call not compared with the DNA. TRBV21-1 corresponds to a pseudogene. The CDR3 sequence is 16 residues long. CDR3 in amino acids: CASSKVGNRENYGYTF. The CDR3 DNA reads TGTGCCAGCAGCAAAGTAGGTAACAGGGAGAACTATGGCTACACCTTC.

V gene TRBV28 combines with J gene TRBJ2-5; D remains ambiguous. Trimming cost V 10 bases and J 1 base, with 10 bases left between them. The germline gives CDR1 MDHEN, CDR2 SYDVKM. The CDR3 covers 12 residues. For the CDR3, the DNA is TGTGCCACCAACACGATCCAAGAGACCCAGTACTTC. This translates into CATNTIQETQYF.

This clone has just one count. The chain couples TRBV7-2 to TRBJ1-5; D unresolved. This CDR3 contains 13 residues. Looked up from germline, CDR1 is SGHTA and CDR2 is FQGNSA. The V end lost 2 bases, the J end lost 4 bases, and 6 bases lay between the germline ends. The CDR3 bases are TGTGCCAGCAGCTTAAGCGGGAATCAGCCCCAGCATTTT. Amino acids: CASSLSGNQPQHF.

In DNA form, the CDR3 reads TGTGCCAGCAGCTTGGACATGGCAGGGGATATTAACTATGGCTACACCTTC. Translated: CASSLDMAGDINYGYTF. The V gene is TRBV5-4, the J gene TRBJ1-2; maybe TRBD1 (6 bases). V lost 0 bases to trimming and J lost 1 base, with 16 bases between them. Germline-derived CDR1 and CDR2 are SGHNT and YYREEE (reference sequence). The CDR3 has 17 residues.

The chain is built from TRBV6-1 and TRBJ1-4; D gene uncertain. Germline CDR1 and CDR2: MNHNS and SASEGT. The CDR3 spans 13 residues. The V end lost 2 bases, the J end lost 8 bases, and 9 bases lay between the germline ends. CDR3 nucleotide sequence: TGTGCCAGCAGTGAACGCACAGTCGAAAAACTGTTTTTT. Amino acids: CASSERTVEKLFF.

This chain uses TRBV16 with TRBJ1-3, with a tentative D call TRBD1 (6 bases). V was shortened by 4 bases and J by 4 bases, with 14 bases between the two germline ends. CDR3 length: 15 amino acids. Germline loops: CDR1 KGHSY, CDR2 FQNENV. DNA for the CDR3: TGTGCCAGCAGCCCATCTCGCGGGGGCGGAAACACCATATATTTT. This codes for CASSPSRGGGNTIYF.

The V call is TRBV30, the J call TRBJ2-7; D perhaps matches TRBD1 (5 bases). This CDR3 has 16 residues. Trimming stripped 3 bases from V and 3 bases from J, with 21 bases between. CDR1 is GTSNPN, CDR2 SVGIG, per germline (reference sequence). The CDR3 DNA follows: TGTGCCTGGAGCGCCCCAGGGTTCCCAATGGGCTACGAGCAGTACTTC. It specifies CAWSAPGFPMGYEQYF.

V is TRBV30 and J is TRBJ2-5; 10 bases line up with TRBD2. This CDR3 contains 12 residues. Germline lookup yields CDR1 GTSNPN and CDR2 SVGIG (reference sequence). V shed 3 bases and J 7 bases; nucleotides not matched to a gene: 2. The CDR3 protein is CAWRPSGGTQYF. DNA of the CDR3: TGTGCCTGGAGGCCTAGCGGGGGGACCCAGTACTTC.

The chain employs TRBV30 and TRBJ1-4, with D possibly matching TRBD1 (5 bases). Germline-derived CDR1 and CDR2 are GTSNPN and SVGIG (reference sequence). Trimming removed 3 bases at V and 5 bases at J, with 13 bases between. The CDR3 is 14 amino acids. The CDR3 DNA reads as TGTGCCTGGAGACAAGCTGGGGCAAATGAAAAACTGTTTTTT. This translates into CAWRQAGANEKLFF. The variable domain in full, completed from reference TRBV30 and TRBJ1-4, reads SQTIHQWPATLVQPVGSPLSLECTVEGTSNPNLYWYRQAAGRGLQLLFYSVGIGQISSEVPQNLSASRPQDRQFILSSKKLLLSDSGFYLCAWRQAGANEKLFFGSGTQLSVL.

The rearrangement joins TRBV9 to TRBJ1-1; weak D call: TRBD1 (6 bases). This CDR3 has 13 residues. The germline CDR1 and CDR2 sequences are SGDLS and YYNGEE. V was pared by 0 bases and J by 9 bases, with 12 bases between. CDR3 loop: CASSVAAGEKAFF. In nucleotides, the CDR3 is TGTGCCAGCAGCGTAGCGGCAGGGGAAAAAGCTTTCTTT.

This clone occurred once. This rearrangement joins TRBV5-1 to TRBJ2-7; D ambiguous. V was clipped by 4 bases and J by 5 bases, with 10 bases between them. Germline V gene data show CDR1 as SGHRS and CDR2 as YFSETQ. This CDR3 region has 12 residues. CDR3 nucleotides: TGCGCCAGCAGCATTGTGGGCCACGAGCAGTACTTC. Protein: CASSIVGHEQYF.

The chain combines TRBV10-1 with TRBJ2-1, with 9 bases aligning to TRBD1. Germline V gene sequence: CDR1 WNHNN, CDR2 SYGVQD (reference sequence). J lost 7 bases, V lost 0 bases, and 4 bases had no gene match. This CDR3 contains 15 residues. This CDR3 is CASSESQGTGNEQFF. The CDR3 DNA sequence: TGCGCCAGCAGTGAGTCTCAGGGGACAGGGAATGAGCAGTTCTTC.

The CDR3 DNA reads as TGCGCCAGCAGCCAAACAGGCAGGGGCGAGCAGTACTTC. As protein: CASSQTGRGEQYF. The V call is TRBV4-1, the J call TRBJ2-7; TRBD1 might be the D (6 bases). V was shortened by 2 bases and J by 6 bases, with 11 bases between the two germline ends. This CDR3 region has 13 residues. Per germline, CDR1 MGHRA and CDR2 YSYEKL.

This sequence joins TRBV4-1 and TRBJ1-1; no clear D. The CDR3 contains 13 residues. The ends were cut back, 1 base at V and 4 bases at J, with 7 bases in the middle. Per the germline V gene, CDR1 is MGHRA and CDR2 is YSYEKL. This CDR3 is CASSQVRSTEAFF. CDR3 nucleotide sequence: TGCGCCAGCAGCCAAGTTCGGTCCACTGAAGCTTTCTTT.

The chain uses TRBV6-5 and TRBJ1-1; D perhaps matches TRBD1 (6 bases). Looked up from germline, CDR1 is MNHEY and CDR2 is SVGAGI. Trimming took off 6 bases at V and 0 bases at J, with 11 bases between the two ends. CDR3 length: 14 residues. The CDR3 nucleotides read TGTGCCAGCAGCCCGACAGGACTGAACACTGAAGCTTTCTTT. The encoded protein is CASSPTGLNTEAFF.

The rearrangement links TRBV29-1 to TRBJ2-5; possible D gene TRBD1, 8 bases. The CDR3 length is 15 residues. Germline V gene lookup returns CDR1 SQVTM and CDR2 ANQGSEA. Between the trimmed V and J ends, which lost 6 bases and 1 base, there was a span of 18 bases. The CDR3 sequence is CSVATGDYLQETQYF. In DNA, the CDR3 is TGCAGCGTAGCGACAGGGGACTATCTCCAAGAGACCCAGTACTTC. The variable domain in full, with the rest retrieved from reference TRBV29-1 and TRBJ2-5, is SAVISQKPSRDICQRGTSLTIQCQVDSQVTMMFWYRQQPGQSLTLIATANQGSEATYESGFVIDKFPISRPNLTFSTLTVSNMSPEDSSIYLCSVATGDYLQETQYFGPGTRLLVL.

The chain couples TRBV10-3 to TRBJ1-2, with D possibly being TRBD1 (5 bases). V was trimmed by 0 bases and J by 5 bases, leaving 10 bases between them. This CDR3 has 14 residues. Germline V gene data show CDR1 as ENHRY and CDR2 as SYGVKD. DNA of the CDR3: TGTGCCATCAGTGAGTCTGGGACTGCATATGGCTACACCTTC. This gives the protein CAISESGTAYGYTF.

The rearrangement links TRBV10-1 to TRBJ2-3; 8 bases map to TRBD2. This CDR3 has 16 residues. Germline values: CDR1 WNHNN, CDR2 SYGVQD (reference sequence). Trimming took 6 bases from V and 2 from J; bases not matched to a gene: 10. DNA for the CDR3: TGCGCCAGCAGCCCCGTGGGCGGGGGGACCACAGATACGCAGTATTTT. It is translated as CASSPVGGGTTDTQYF.

The J gene is TRBJ1-3, the V gene TRBV30; TRBD1 might be the D (5 bases). Looked up from germline, CDR1 is GTSNPN and CDR2 is SVGIG (reference sequence). This CDR3 comprises 13 residues. The V gene lost 2 bases and the J gene lost 3 bases, with 8 bases spanning the gap. CDR3 DNA sequence: TGTGCCTGGAGTCGGGGGGTTGGAAACACCATATATTTT. Protein sequence: CAWSRGVGNTIYF.

This sequence joins TRBV7-9 and TRBJ2-7, with D possibly being TRBD2 (5 bases). V was trimmed by 4 bases and J by 0 bases, leaving 10 bases between them. CDR3 length equals 14 residues. Germline V CDR1 and CDR2: SEHNR, FQNEAQ (reference sequence). DNA of the CDR3: TGTGCCAGCAGCTCAACTAGGAGCTCCTACGAGCAGTACTTC. Protein sequence: CASSSTRSSYEQYF.